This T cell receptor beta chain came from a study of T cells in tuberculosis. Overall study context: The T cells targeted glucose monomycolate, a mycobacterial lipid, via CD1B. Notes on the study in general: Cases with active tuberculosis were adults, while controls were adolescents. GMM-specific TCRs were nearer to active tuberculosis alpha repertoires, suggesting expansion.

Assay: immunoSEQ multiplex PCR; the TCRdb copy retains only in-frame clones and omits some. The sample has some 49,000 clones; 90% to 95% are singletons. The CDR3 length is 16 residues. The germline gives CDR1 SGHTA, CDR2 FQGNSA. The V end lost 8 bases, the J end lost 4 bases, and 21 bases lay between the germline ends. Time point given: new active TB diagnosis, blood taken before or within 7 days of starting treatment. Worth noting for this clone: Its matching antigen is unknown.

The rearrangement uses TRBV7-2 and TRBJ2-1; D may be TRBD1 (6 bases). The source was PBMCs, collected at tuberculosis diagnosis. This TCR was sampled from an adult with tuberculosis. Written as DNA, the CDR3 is TGTGCCAGCGCCACACGGGCTGGGGACATATACAATGAGCAGTTCTTC. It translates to CASATRAGDIYNEQFF.